What follows are 11 T cell receptor beta chains derived from one specimen sequenced in a study of post-analysis software for immune sequencing data. Study-level findings and limits: Comparison of patients with controls showed four or five TRBV segments more frequent in patients, TRBV5-6, TRBV5-1 and TRBV20-1 among them.

No antigen has been identified for these receptors. Built from TCR beta cDNA, the libraries had unique molecular identifiers in them. TCRdb independently ran MiXCR on the PCR reads; one entry per CDR3 protein. The profile shows 650,000 to 900,000 distinct CDR3 sequences, 40% to 55% of them singletons. Sequences were obtained from blood. All receptors come from a girl aged 5-17 years with multiple sclerosis.

For the CDR3, the DNA is TGTGCCAGCAGTTTTTCGCTAAGCTCCTACGAGCAGTACTTC. This gives the protein CASSFSLSSYEQYF. This chain links TRBV12-3 or TRBV12-4 with TRBJ2-7; D is uncertain. The ends were cut back, 3 bases at V and 0 bases at J, with 9 bases in the middle. The CDR3 totals 14 residues.

This clonotype was found a few times. The chain carries TRBV7-9 and TRBJ1-4; D gene uncertain. Trimming removed 2 bases at V and 8 bases at J, with 15 bases between. Germline V lookup: CDR1 SEHNR, CDR2 FQNEAQ (reference sequence). The CDR3 sequence is 15 residues long. The CDR3 loop reads CASSLFGLDEEKLFF. In DNA, the CDR3 is TGTGCCAGCAGCTTATTCGGACTCGATGAGGAAAAACTGTTTTTT.

This chain connects TRBV18 to TRBJ1-1, with D uncertain. V lost 6 bases to trimming and J lost 4 bases, with 12 bases between them. The CDR3 length is 13 residues. CDR1 KGHSH and CDR2 LQKENI come from the germline V gene. The CDR3 reads CASSDQEGTEAFF. CDR3 DNA: TGTGCCAGCTCGGACCAGGAGGGCACTGAAGCTTTCTTT. The full variable domain, rest sourced from reference TRBV18 and TRBJ1-1, is NAGVMQNPRHLVRRRGQEARLRCSPMKGHSHVYWYRQLPEEGLKFMVYLQKENIIDESGMPKERFSAEFPKEGPSILRIQQVVRGDSAAYFCASSDQEGTEAFFGQGTRLTVV.

This rearrangement joins TRBV7-2 to TRBJ2-1; 9 nucleotides line up with TRBD1. Germline V gives CDR1 SGHTA, CDR2 FQGNSA. V was pared by 1 base and J by 4 bases, with 5 bases of the junction left unmatched. CDR3 size: 16 residues. DNA for the CDR3: TGTGCCAGCAGCTTAGTGGGGACAGGGTTGTACAATGAGCAGTTCTTC. Translating it yields CASSLVGTGLYNEQFF.

This clonotype has a handful of counts. This chain links TRBV20-1 with TRBJ2-3; D not certain. There are 15 residues in the CDR3. Germline V lookup: CDR1 DFQATT, CDR2 SNEGSKA (reference sequence). Trimming took 3 bases from V and 0 from J, leaving 13 bases between them. The CDR3 protein is CSASGLPLSTDTQYF. For the CDR3, the DNA is TGCAGTGCTAGCGGCCTACCTTTAAGCACAGATACGCAGTATTTT.

This clonotype showed up just a few times. The chain has TRBV20-1 and TRBJ2-1, with 9 positions matching TRBD2. V dropped 3 bases and J dropped 0; count of bases not matched to a gene: 6. This CDR3 contains 16 residues. Germline V gene lookup returns CDR1 DFQATT and CDR2 SNEGSKA (reference sequence). CDR3 sequence reads: CSARDHSGSSYNEQFF. CDR3 nucleotide sequence: TGCAGTGCTAGGGACCATAGCGGGAGCTCCTACAATGAGCAGTTCTTC.

This sequence joins TRBV28 and TRBJ1-2, with TRBD1 identical over 9 bases. Trimming took 6 bases from V and 5 from J; bases not matched to a gene: 13. CDR1 is MDHEN, CDR2 SYDVKM, per germline. The CDR3 contains 16 residues. CDR3: CASRGTPGTGSYGYTF. In nucleotides, the CDR3 is TGTGCCAGCAGGGGTACCCCCGGGACAGGGTCGTATGGCTACACCTTC.

The V and J genes are TRBV9 and TRBJ2-1, with 13 bases aligning to TRBD2. Germline V lookup: CDR1 SGDLS, CDR2 YYNGEE. Trimming cost V 3 bases and J 4 bases; bases outside gene matches: 4. This CDR3 region has 16 residues. CDR3 nucleotide sequence: TGTGCCAGCAGCGCGGGGACTAGCGGGGTTTACAATGAGCAGTTCTTC. Its translation is CASSAGTSGVYNEQFF. Full variable domain (outside the CDR3, taken from reference TRBV9 and TRBJ2-1): DSGVTQTPKHLITATGQRVTLRCSPRSGDLSVYWYQQSLDQGLQFLIQYYNGEERAKGNILERFSAQQFPDLHSELNLSSLELGDSALYFCASSAGTSGVYNEQFFGPGTRLTVL.

The chain joins TRBV12-3 or TRBV12-4 to TRBJ2-4; a weak D match, TRBD1 (6 bases). The J call could be wrong; TRBJ2-7 is a better fit for the DNA end. CDR3 length equals 13 residues. This CDR3 reads CASSSYRVYEQYF. The CDR3 DNA is TGTGCCAGCAGTTCTTACAGGGTCTACGAGCAGTACTTC.

This clonotype was found a few times. J is TRBJ1-5 and V is TRBV15; 10 nucleotides agree with TRBD1. The CDR3 is 13 residues long. V lost 1 base to trimming and J lost 11 bases; unmatched junction nucleotides: 2. The germline CDR1 and CDR2 sequences are LNHNV and YYDKDF (reference sequence). For the CDR3, the DNA is TGTGCCACCAGCAGAGGGGACAGGGGATCCCAGCATTTT. This translates into CATSRGDRGSQHF.

This clonotype showed up just a few times. The CDR3 region has the DNA TGTGCCAGCAGCTTCGTACCGGGAGGGTACAATGAGCAGTTCTTC. It codes for CASSFVPGGYNEQFF. The gene calls are TRBV7-8 and TRBJ2-1, with 8 bases matching TRBD2. The CDR3 covers 15 residues. CDR1 and CDR2 (germline): SGHVS, FQNEAQ. The trim removed 3 bases at V and 4 bases at J, leaving 5 bases unmatched.